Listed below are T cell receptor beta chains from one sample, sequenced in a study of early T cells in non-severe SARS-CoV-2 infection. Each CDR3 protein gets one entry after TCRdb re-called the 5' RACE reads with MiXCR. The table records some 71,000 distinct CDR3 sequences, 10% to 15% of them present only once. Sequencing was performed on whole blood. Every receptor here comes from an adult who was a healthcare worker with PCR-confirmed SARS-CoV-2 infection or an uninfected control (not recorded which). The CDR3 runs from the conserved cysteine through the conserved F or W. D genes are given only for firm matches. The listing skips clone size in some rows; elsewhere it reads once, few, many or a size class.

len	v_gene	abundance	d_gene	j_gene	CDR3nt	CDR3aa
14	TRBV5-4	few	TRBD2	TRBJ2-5	TGTGCCAGCAGCTGGGGACTAGCGGTGGAGACCCAGTACTTC	CASSWGLAVETQYF
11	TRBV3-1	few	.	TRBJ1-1	TGTGCCAGCAGCCAAGCTCTTGAAGCTTTCTTT	CASSQALEAFF
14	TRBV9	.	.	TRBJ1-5	TGTGCCAGCAGCGTAGGTAATAGCAATCAGCCCCAGCATTTT	CASSVGNSNQPQHF
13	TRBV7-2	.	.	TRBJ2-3	TGTGCCAGCAGCTTAGAGTACGCAGATACGCAGTATTTT	CASSLEYADTQYF
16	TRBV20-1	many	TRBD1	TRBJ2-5	TGCAGTGCTAGACCCCAGGGACAGGGGATTATGGAGACCCAGTACTTC	CSARPQGQGIMETQYF
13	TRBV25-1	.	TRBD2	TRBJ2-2	TGTGCCAGCAGTGACGGGGGGGCCGGGGAGCTGTTTTTT	CASSDGGAGELFF
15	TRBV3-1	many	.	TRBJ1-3	TGTGCCAGCAGCCAAGGCAGGCTGACTGGAAACACCATATATTTT	CASSQGRLTGNTIYF
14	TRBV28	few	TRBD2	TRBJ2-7	TGTGCCAGCAGTAGACTAGCGGGTACCTACGAGCAGTACTTC	CASSRLAGTYEQYF
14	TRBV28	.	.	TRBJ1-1	TGTGCCAGCAGCGAAACCGCGACGCCTGCTGAAGCTTTCTTT	CASSETATPAEAFF
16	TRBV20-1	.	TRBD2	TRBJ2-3	TGCAGTGCTAGAGATCCACTAGCGCCTCGCACAGATACGCAGTATTTT	CSARDPLAPRTDTQYF
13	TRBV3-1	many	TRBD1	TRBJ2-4	TGTGCCAGCACCAGACAGGGTGAAGACATTCAGTACTTC	CASTRQGEDIQYF
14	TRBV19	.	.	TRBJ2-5	TGTGCCAGTAGTATAGGCAGGGGTTTGGAGACCCAGTACTTC	CASSIGRGLETQYF
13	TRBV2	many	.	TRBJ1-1	TGTGCCAGCAGTGCACAGACTAACACTGAAGCTTTCTTT	CASSAQTNTEAFF
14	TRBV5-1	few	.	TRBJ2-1	TGCGCCAGCAGCTCGCCTAGCGAGGACAATGAGCAGTTCTTC	CASSSPSEDNEQFF
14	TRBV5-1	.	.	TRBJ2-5	TGCGCCAGCAGCTTACAGGCGGCCCAAGAGACCCAGTACTTC	CASSLQAAQETQYF
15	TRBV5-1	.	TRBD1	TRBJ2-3	TGCGCCAGCAGCTCGGGACAGGGATTCGCAGATACGCAGTATTTT	CASSSGQGFADTQYF
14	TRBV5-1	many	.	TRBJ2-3	TGCGCCAGCAGCTTGGTGGGCAGCACAGATACGCAGTATTTT	CASSLVGSTDTQYF
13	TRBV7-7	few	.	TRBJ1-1	TGTGCTAGCAGCCAGGGACAGAACACTGAAGCTTTCTTT	CASSQGQNTEAFF
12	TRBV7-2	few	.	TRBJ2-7	TGTGCCAGCAGCTTAGCCCTGACAGGGCAGTACTTC	CASSLALTGQYF
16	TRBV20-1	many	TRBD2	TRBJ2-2	TGCAGTGCTCGAGGACTAGCGGGAGTAAGGACCGGGGAGCTGTTTTTT	CSARGLAGVRTGELFF
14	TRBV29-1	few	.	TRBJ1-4	TGCAGCGTTGAAGATCATGGGGATTACGAAAAACTGTTTTTT	CSVEDHGDYEKLFF
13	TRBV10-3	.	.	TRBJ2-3	TGTGCCATCAGTGAGTCGGGGGTTGATACGCAGTATTTT	CAISESGVDTQYF
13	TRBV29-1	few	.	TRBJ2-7	TGCAGCGTTGTAGGCTTGTACTTTAGGGAGCAGTACTTC	CSVVGLYFREQYF
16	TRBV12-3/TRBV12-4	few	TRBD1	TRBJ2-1	TGTGCCAGCAGTTTTACGGGACAGCGCTCCTACAATGAGCAGTTCTTC	CASSFTGQRSYNEQFF
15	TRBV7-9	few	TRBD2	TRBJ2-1	TGTGCCAGCAGCTTACTAGCGGGGGGGCCAGGAGAGCAGTTCTTC	CASSLLAGGPGEQFF
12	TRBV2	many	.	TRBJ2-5	TGTGCCAGCAGTGTAGAGGGGGAGACCCAGTACTTC	CASSVEGETQYF
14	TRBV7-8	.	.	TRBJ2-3	TGTGCCAGCAGCTTAAGAGGGAGGACAGATACGCAGTATTTT	CASSLRGRTDTQYF
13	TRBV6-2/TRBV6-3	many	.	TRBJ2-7	TGTGCCAGTTCGAGGACAGTGACCTACGAGCAGTACTTC	CASSRTVTYEQYF
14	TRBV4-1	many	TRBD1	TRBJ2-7	TGCGCCAGCAGCCTAGGACAGGGGGGCCTCGAGCAGTACTTC	CASSLGQGGLEQYF
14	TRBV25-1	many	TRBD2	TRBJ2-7	TGTGCCAGTGGGAATAGCGGGAGCGCTGGCGAGCAGTACTTC	CASGNSGSAGEQYF
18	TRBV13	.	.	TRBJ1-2	TGTGCCAGCAGCTCGAGGGCGGAGGGGCTAATAGCTAACTATGGCTACACCTTC	CASSSRAEGLIANYGYTF
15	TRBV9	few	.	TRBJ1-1	TGTGCCAGCAGCACTCGACAGATCATGAACACTGAAGCTTTCTTT	CASSTRQIMNTEAFF
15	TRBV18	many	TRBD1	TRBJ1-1	TGTGCCAGCTCACCCCGGACAGGGGAAGACACTGAAGCTTTCTTT	CASSPRTGEDTEAFF
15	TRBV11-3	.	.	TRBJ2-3	TGTGCCAGCAGCTTTTCAGGGGCGACCACAGATACGCAGTATTTT	CASSFSGATTDTQYF
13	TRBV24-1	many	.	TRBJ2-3	TGTGCCACCAGAAAGTCTGGAGCAGATACGCAGTATTTT	CATRKSGADTQYF
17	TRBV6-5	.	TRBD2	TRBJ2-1	TGTGCCAGCAGCTCCTTCCGTAGCGGGAGGGCTTACAATGAGCAGTTCTTC	CASSSFRSGRAYNEQFF